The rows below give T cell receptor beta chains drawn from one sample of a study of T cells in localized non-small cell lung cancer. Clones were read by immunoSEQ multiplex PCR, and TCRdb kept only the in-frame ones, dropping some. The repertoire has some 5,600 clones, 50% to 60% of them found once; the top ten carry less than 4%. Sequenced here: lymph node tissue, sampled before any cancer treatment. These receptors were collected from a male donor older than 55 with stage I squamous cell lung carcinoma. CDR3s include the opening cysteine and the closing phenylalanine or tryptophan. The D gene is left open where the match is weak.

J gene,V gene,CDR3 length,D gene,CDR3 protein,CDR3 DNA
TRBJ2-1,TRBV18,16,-,CASSPPGGIGIYEQFF,TGTGCCAGCTCACCACCTGGGGGGATCGGAATCTATGAGCAGTTCTTC
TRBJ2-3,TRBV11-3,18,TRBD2,CASSSGTSGRAGTDTQYF,TGTGCCAGCAGCTCCGGGACTAGCGGGAGGGCCGGCACAGATACGCAGTATTTT
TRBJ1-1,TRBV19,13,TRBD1,CASSFTGGAGAFF,TGTGCCAGTAGTTTTACAGGGGGCGCGGGAGCTTTCTTT
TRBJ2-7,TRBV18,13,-,CASSPPSAGQQYF,TGTGCCAGCTCACCACCGTCGGCAGGCCAGCAGTACTTC
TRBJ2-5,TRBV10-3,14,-,CAISESGGLETQYF,TGTGCCATCAGTGAGTCTGGAGGACTAGAGACCCAGTACTTC
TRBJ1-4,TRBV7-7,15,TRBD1,CASSLGTGANEKLFF,TGTGCCAGCAGCTTGGGGACAGGAGCTAATGAAAAACTGTTTTTT
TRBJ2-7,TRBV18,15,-,CASSPIAGVPYEQYF,TGTGCCAGCTCACCTATCGCAGGGGTTCCCTACGAGCAGTACTTC
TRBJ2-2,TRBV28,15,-,CASSLNPLITGELFF,TGTGCCAGCAGTTTAAACCCCTTAATTACCGGGGAGCTGTTTTTT
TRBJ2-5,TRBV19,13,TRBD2,CASSFAGVETQYF,TGTGCCAGTAGTTTTGCGGGAGTGGAGACCCAGTACTTC
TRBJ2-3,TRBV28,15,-,CASSPPPSGTDTQYF,TGTGCCAGCAGCCCCCCCCCGTCCGGCACAGATACGCAGTATTTT